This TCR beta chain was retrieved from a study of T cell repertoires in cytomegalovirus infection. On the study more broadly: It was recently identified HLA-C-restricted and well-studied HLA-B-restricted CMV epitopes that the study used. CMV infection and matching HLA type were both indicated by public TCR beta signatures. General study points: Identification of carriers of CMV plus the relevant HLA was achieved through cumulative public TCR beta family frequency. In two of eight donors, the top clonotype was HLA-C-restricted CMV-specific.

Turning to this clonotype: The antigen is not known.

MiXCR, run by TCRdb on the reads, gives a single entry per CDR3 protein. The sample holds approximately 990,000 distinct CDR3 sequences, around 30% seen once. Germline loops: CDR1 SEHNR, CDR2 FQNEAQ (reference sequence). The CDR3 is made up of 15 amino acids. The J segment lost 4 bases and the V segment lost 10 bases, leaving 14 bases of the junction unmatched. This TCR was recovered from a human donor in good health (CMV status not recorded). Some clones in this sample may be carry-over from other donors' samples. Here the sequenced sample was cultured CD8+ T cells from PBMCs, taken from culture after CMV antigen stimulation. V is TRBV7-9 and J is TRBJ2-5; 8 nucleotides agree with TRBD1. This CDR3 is CATYIWGQEGETQYF. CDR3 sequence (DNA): TGTGCCACCTATATTTGGGGACAGGAAGGAGAGACCCAGTACTTC.